This TCR beta chain was sequenced during a study of response to subunit inactivated influenza vaccine (dated by TCRdb to the late 2010s). The study in broad terms: Deep quantitative T cell receptor repertoire profiling was used in the study to track responses to a trivalent subunit inactivated influenza vaccine.

Worth noting for this clonotype: No antigen is known for it. Base qualities were left out, and no much larger clone turns up one base away.

Receptor libraries were prepared by RT-PCR. The sequencer listed for this sample is Illumina HiSeq 2500. TCRdb itself trimmed the public reads at Q25 with fastp, ran MiXCR and retained productive beta chains. Identical CDR3 protein sequences are pooled into one entry, listed with their most common genes and DNA. The sample table records approximately 290,000 distinct CDR3 sequences; roughly 22% of these occur just once. Around a tenth of the sample lies in the top ten. Here V drops 5 bases and J drops 4 bases, and the junction holds 9 bases not matched to any gene. CDR1 is given as DFQATT and CDR2 as SNEGSKA, both from the germline V gene (reference sequence). The CDR3 spans 14 residues, from the cysteine through the phenylalanine. The sequence is cut down to CDR3 DNA, 42 bases in frame from base 1. Overall study results and their limits: The authors proposed that each seasonal influenza vaccination may bring in only a limited number of new T cells.

The source is a man in his fifties or sixties who received an inactivated influenza vaccine. Donor details come from another sample of the same person, matched by shared clones. The sequenced sample was PBMCs from blood, obtained approximately 20 months after vaccination. The rearrangement joined TRBV20-1 to TRBJ1-2; 8 bases in the middle match TRBD1. The nucleotide sequence reads TGCAGTGCTTTACCGGACAGGGTCTTCTATGGCTACACCTTC. Its protein reads: CSALPDRVFYGYTF.